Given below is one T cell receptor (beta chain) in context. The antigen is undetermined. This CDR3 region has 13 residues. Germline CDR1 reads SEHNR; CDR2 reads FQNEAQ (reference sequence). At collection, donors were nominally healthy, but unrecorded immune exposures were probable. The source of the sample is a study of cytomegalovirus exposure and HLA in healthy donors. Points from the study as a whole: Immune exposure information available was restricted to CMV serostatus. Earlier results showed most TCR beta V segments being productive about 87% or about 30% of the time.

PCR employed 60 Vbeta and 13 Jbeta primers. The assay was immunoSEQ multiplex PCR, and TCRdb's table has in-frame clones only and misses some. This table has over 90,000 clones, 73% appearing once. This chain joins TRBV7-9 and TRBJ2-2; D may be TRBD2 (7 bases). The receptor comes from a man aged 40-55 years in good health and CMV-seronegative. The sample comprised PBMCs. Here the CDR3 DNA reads TGTGTCCCGGGGGGCTCGAACACCGGGGAGCTGTTTTTT. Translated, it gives CVPGGSNTGELFF.